This TCR beta chain appears in the sequencing data of a study of cytomegalovirus exposure and HLA in healthy donors. Study conclusions and caveats: Most TCR sequences were rare, but some public TCRs occurred in many donors. Highest at DRB1 and lowest at HLA-C, TCR association rates differed among HLA loci in a later analysis.

The primer mix had 60 Vbeta and 13 Jbeta primers. Generated by immunoSEQ multiplex PCR, the TCRdb table keeps only in-frame clones and is missing some. This table holds 150,000 or so clones, 77% found once. Germline values: CDR1 MNHEY, CDR2 SVGAGI. Trimming cost V 0 bases and J 5 bases; bases outside gene matches: 6. CDR3 length equals 16 residues. Concerning this clone: Its antigen is still unknown.

The sample taken for sequencing was PBMCs. The chain couples TRBV6-5 to TRBJ2-2, with 7 bases fitting TRBD2. The receptor comes from a male donor in good health and CMV-seropositive. The CDR3 DNA is TGTGCCAGCAGTTACTCGATTGACGGGGGGACCGGGGAGCTGTTTTTT. This codes for CASSYSIDGGTGELFF.